The sequence of this TCR beta chain was determined in a study of cytomegalovirus exposure and HLA in healthy donors. Per the germline V gene, CDR1 is LGHNT and CDR2 is FRNRAP. The CDR3 consists of 15 residues. Primers included in the PCR were 60 Vbeta and 13 Jbeta primers. Authors' data handling: In a later analysis, 10 million to 11 million of 60 million to 80 million unique beta chains occurred in at least two donors. Sequenced by immunoSEQ multiplex PCR; TCRdb stores in-frame clones only, minus some. V and J calls and clone size are as listed in that table; D and trimming were resolved from the DNA. Of 100,000 to 120,000 clones detected, approximately 81% appear once; the ten largest clones hold 1% to 1.5%. Whole-study results and caveats: A later analysis showed HLA-associated TCR beta chains outstripping equally common others in clonal expansion. TCR beta sequences reportedly predicted most subjects' HLA-A and HLA-B alleles accurately. A cluster of highly shared sequence variants was likely a sequencing artifact.

This clone has a handful of counts. Its antigen is not identified. This chain uses TRBV12-5 with TRBJ2-5; 7 nucleotides match TRBD2. The J call may be mistaken, given a closer DNA end match to TRBJ2-7. The TCR originated in a young man in good health and CMV-seronegative. Sequencing input: PBMCs. The CDR3 DNA reads TGTGCTAGTGGGCCGTCTAGCGGACACTCCTACGAGCAGTACTTC. Its protein product is CASGPSSGHSYEQYF.